The entry that follows covers one T cell receptor beta chain sequence. Ten or more counts support this clonotype. What antigen it recognizes has not been identified. The input lacks base qualities; no much larger clone sits a single base away. The source of the sample is a study of T cells in Graves' hyperthyroidism and ophthalmopathy (dated 2019 in TCRdb). At the level of the whole study: Peripheral blood samples were taken at initial diagnosis, before any treatment was given. To identify distinguishing TCR V-J signatures, a discovery cohort of 100 patients was used, comprising 40 to 45 with Graves' ophthalmopathy and some 60 with stable Graves' hyperthyroidism. An independent validation cohort of about 20 hyperthyroidism patients and 17 patients who later progressed to ophthalmopathy tested prospective prediction of ophthalmopathy. The approximately 98 discovery patients were randomly divided into training and test sets at a 7:3 ratio. Thyroid tissue and blood T-cell repertoires from roughly 6 Graves' hyperthyroidism patients were also compared in the study. After sampling, hyperthyroidism patients received methimazole starting at 30 mg daily, and ophthalmopathy patients received high-dose intravenous methylprednisolone. The paper describes TCR Vbeta CDR3 sequencing of 140 or so peripheral blood samples, made up of 43 ophthalmopathy patients, roughly 80 hyperthyroidism patients and 17 progressor patients.

Broader findings and caveats from the paper: Sample size was not statistically predetermined, and investigators were not blinded to group allocation. In validation, the model predicted progression to ophthalmopathy with about 71% sensitivity and about 73% specificity, a median of 6.5 months before onset. Most expanded thyroid clonotypes (frequency above 0.001) were also found in blood, which suggests that blood repertoires may mirror thyroid immune responses. In cross-validation, a model built on a 13 V-J signature told ophthalmopathy apart from stable hyperthyroidism with approximately 90% sensitivity and around 81% specificity, and in testing the same model reached 80%/75%.

Cut back by 5 bases and 4 bases, the V and J ends lie 11 bases apart. Based on the germline V gene, the CDR1 and CDR2 sequences are SGHAT and FQNNGV. Including cysteine and phenylalanine, the CDR3 has 13 amino acids. Just CDR3 DNA is preserved here, 39 bases in frame from base 1. The TCR beta CDR3 regions were amplified from the RNA transcripts. The first round of RT-PCR for the TCR CDR3 was performed with the HTBI primer set and the Qiagen OneStep RT-PCR kit. Libraries were constructed in a second round of multiplex PCR, after which size selection and purification were performed. Libraries were sequenced paired-end with 100 bp reads on an Illumina HiSeq2000. The original methods were these. SOAPnuke was used to process the raw data, throwing out any read that contained adapters or uncalled bases, had a mean Phred below 15, or lacked an exact constant-primer or identifier match. COPE v1.2.5 was used to merge high-quality paired reads, and clonotypes were defined as unique nucleotide sequences. MiTCR v1.1 was used to align the clonotypes against IMGT TRBV, TRBD and TRBJ reference segments. The analysis included only V-J combinations with a frequency above 0.0001, which together covered over 98% of the repertoires. The TCS score was defined as the ratio of F50 (clonal expansion) to E x V (chaos), calculated using BLOSUM62-based TCRdist between CDR3 peptides within each V-J. Welch's t-statistics and random forest reduced fewer than 550 V-J features to some 14, which were used in a naive Bayes classifier (R e1071). Thyroid-blood repertoire similarity was quantified with the Morisita-Horn index. TCRdb took the public reads, trimmed them with fastp at Q25, ran MiXCR for clone calling and kept in-frame beta chains. Here each entry gathers all rows of one CDR3 protein and keeps the most common genes and DNA. The V and J calls come from TCRdb's annotation, not from the publication. The sample table holds 750,000 to 950,000 distinct CDR3 sequences, of which 38% were seen once. The ten largest clones capture 7% to 10% of the sample.

Stable Graves' hyperthyroidism was defined as the absence of progression to ophthalmopathy over 18 months of follow-up. Hyperthyroidism patients were newly diagnosed, with disease duration under 2 months, and aged 18 to 65 years. Any patient with an uncontrolled infection, another autoimmune disease, pregnancy or lactation was excluded. Diagnoses relied on clinical symptoms, serum thyroxine and TRAb, thyroid ultrasound and orbital computed tomography. PBMCs were separated from 10 ml of fresh peripheral blood using Ficoll-Paque density gradient centrifugation. Total RNA was extracted using Trizol reagent, and RNA quality was assessed on an Agilent 2100 Bioanalyzer.

The TCR originated in a man aged 18 to 29 with Graves' hyperthyroidism. Recombination connected TRBV11-2 to TRBJ2-5; the D segment cannot be called with confidence. The sequenced sample consisted of blood. The CDR3: CASSAPFGETQYF. The nucleotides read TGTGCCAGCAGCGCTCCCTTTGGAGAGACCCAGTACTTC.